The source of this TCR beta chain is a study of blood T cell repertoires in COVID-19. Overall study: The United States, Italy and Spain provided the acute and convalescent COVID-19 samples. T cells, B-cell-depleted T cells, or PBMCs provided the cDNA or gDNA that served as material.

Germline trimming cut 0 bases from V and 6 bases from J; bases unmatched to any gene: 7. CDR3 size: 15 residues. In germline, CDR1 is SGHRS, CDR2 YFSETQ. Only one count was recorded for this clone. Authors' data handling: Reference gene primer amplification gave estimated nucleated cell counts. TCRdb keeps only in-frame clones here, not all; method: immunoSEQ multiplex PCR. From that table come the V and J calls and clone size; the DNA was used to work out D and trimming. Of 88,000 or so clones in the sample, roughly three quarters were seen once. The sample taken for sequencing was peripheral blood. This sequence originates from a human donor in a cohort sampled during active COVID-19. This rearrangement joins TRBV5-1 to TRBJ1-1, with 8 bases lining up with TRBD1. CDR3 DNA: TGCGCCAGCAGCTTGGCCATGGACAGGGCCGCTGAAGCTTTCTTT. Its translation is CASSLAMDRAAEAFF.